These T cell receptor beta chains were read from a single sample in a study of blood T cell repertoires in COVID-19. Only in-frame clones appear in the TCRdb table, and some are missing; sequencing was by immunoSEQ multiplex PCR. Of roughly 120,000 clones in the sample, about nine tenths were seen once. The material sequenced was peripheral blood. These receptors were taken from a human donor in a cohort sampled during active COVID-19. Each CDR3 is given with its conserved first and last residue. Fields, in order: J gene, clone size, V gene, D gene, CDR3 DNA, CDR3 protein. A D gene is named only where the DNA matches it firmly. Clone size is not always given. Where it is, it says once, few, many or a class for expanded clones.

>TRBJ2-1|-|TRBV5-6|TRBD1
TGTGCCAGCAGACAGGGGTTTAGCTCCTACAATGAGCAGTTCTTC
CASRQGFSSYNEQFF
>TRBJ1-1|-|TRBV6-5|-
TGTGCCAGCAGTTACCGGCGACAGGCGAACACTGAAGCTTTCTTT
CASSYRRQANTEAFF
>TRBJ1-2|-|TRBV11-2|-
TGTGCCAGCAGCTTAGATCCCCCAGGGAGCTACACCTTC
CASSLDPPGSYTF
>TRBJ1-5|-|TRBV14|-
TGTGCCAGCAGCCAAGCTGAGCAGCCCCAGCATTTT
CASSQAEQPQHF
>TRBJ2-2|-|TRBV11-2|TRBD2
TGTGCCAGCAGCCCTTCGGGAGGACCGAACACCGGGGAGCTGTTTTTT
CASSPSGGPNTGELFF
>TRBJ2-5|once|TRBV14|-
TGTGCCAGCAGCCAAGAGGGCCCCGCCGCAGAGACCCAGTACTTC
CASSQEGPAAETQYF
>TRBJ2-6|-|TRBV19|-
TGTGCCAGTCGTGTTAGCTCTGGGGCCAACGTCCTGACTTTC
CASRVSSGANVLTF
>TRBJ2-7|once|TRBV6-5|-
TGTGCCAGCAGTTACTTCCTGGACCGTGGGGAGCGGTACTTC
CASSYFLDRGERYF
>TRBJ2-1|-|TRBV29-1|TRBD1
TGCAGCGTCAGGACAGGGGACTACAATGAGCAGTTCTTC
CSVRTGDYNEQFF
>TRBJ1-3|-|TRBV5-1|-
TGCGCCAGCAGCTTGGAAGGGACACCCTCTGGAAACACCATATATTTT
CASSLEGTPSGNTIYF
>TRBJ2-5|-|TRBV6-5|TRBD1
TGTGCCAGCACTCGACAGGGGTACCAAGAGACCCAGTACTTC
CASTRQGYQETQYF
>TRBJ2-7|-|TRBV10-2|TRBD1
TGCGCCAGCAGTGTGACGACAGGGAGTCACGAGCAGTACTTC
CASSVTTGSHEQYF
>TRBJ2-5|-|TRBV3-1/TRBV3-2|-
TGTGCCAGCAGCCACCTACAGGAGACCCAGTACTTC
CASSHLQETQYF
>TRBJ2-3|-|TRBV11-3|-
TGTGCCAGCAGCTTCAGGGGGGCTGTAGATACGCAGTATTTT
CASSFRGAVDTQYF
>TRBJ2-1|once|TRBV6-5|-
TGTGCCAGCAGCAGGTCCCCCGGGGAGGTATGGCAGTTCTTC
CASSRSPGEVWQFF
>TRBJ2-1|-|TRBV5-1|TRBD2
TGCGCCAGCAGCTATGGGGGGGTAGCGAATGGGAGGAATGAGCAGTTCTTC
CASSYGGVANGRNEQFF
>TRBJ2-7|-|TRBV18|TRBD1
TGTGCCAGCTCAACGACCGGGACAGCTTCCTACGAGCAGTACTTC
CASSTTGTASYEQYF
>TRBJ1-3|-|TRBV4-1|TRBD1
TGCGCCAGCAGCAACAGGGGAGGAGGAAACACCATATATTTT
CASSNRGGGNTIYF
>TRBJ2-1|-|TRBV11-3|-
TGTGCCAGCAGCTTAGTTTACAGCCACCCCTACAATGAGCAGTTCTTC
CASSLVYSHPYNEQFF